What follows are 24 T cell receptor beta chains derived from one specimen sequenced in a study of blood T cell repertoires in COVID-19. Repertoires were generated with immunoSEQ multiplex PCR, while TCRdb's copy carries only in-frame clones and drops some. The repertoire holds some 240,000 clones, with approximately 89% as singletons. The specimen was PBMCs or T cells enriched from blood (not recorded which). These TCRs come from a woman aged 35 to 49 who had been exposed to COVID-19.

J is TRBJ2-3 and V is TRBV7-2, with 14 bases matching TRBD2. The germline V gene encodes CDR1 SGHTA and CDR2 FQGNSA. This CDR3 is built from 16 residues. V was pared by 7 bases and J by 5 bases, with 8 bases of the junction left unmatched. The CDR3 reads CASKPGGLAGGDTQYF. The CDR3 DNA reads as TGTGCCAGCAAGCCCGGTGGACTAGCGGGAGGAGATACGCAGTATTTT. Based on the CDR3 plus reference TRBV7-2 and TRBJ2-3, the full variable domain is GAGVSQSPSNKVTEKGKDVELRCDPISGHTALYWYRQSLGQGLEFLIYFQGNSAPDKSGLPSDRFSAERTGGSVSTLTIQRTQQEDSAVYLCASKPGGLAGGDTQYFGPGTRLTVL.

The chain couples TRBV12-3 or TRBV12-4 to TRBJ1-5; no clear D gene. The CDR3 covers 12 residues. V was pared by 4 bases and J by 4 bases, with 5 bases between. The CDR3 DNA follows: TGTGCCAGCAGTTCGCAGAATCAGCCCCAGCATTTT. Translated: CASSSQNQPQHF.

The chain uses TRBV18 and TRBJ1-2, with unresolved D. The germline gives CDR1 KGHSH, CDR2 LQKENI. There are 17 residues in the CDR3. V was shortened by 3 bases and J by 1 base, with 18 bases between the two germline ends. CDR3 amino acids: CASSPQRGDRDNYGYTF. The CDR3 bases are TGTGCCAGCTCACCTCAACGGGGAGATAGGGATAACTATGGCTACACCTTC.

This clone was counted a few times. The chain carries TRBV7-3 and TRBJ2-7, with 10 bases lining up with TRBD1. J lost 6 bases, V lost 5 bases, and 7 bases had no gene match. Germline CDR1 is SGHTA and CDR2 is FQGTGA. The CDR3 totals 14 residues. Here the CDR3 reads CASSPTGGSSEQYF. The CDR3 region has the DNA TGTGCCAGCAGCCCGACAGGGGGCTCGTCCGAGCAGTACTTC.

V is TRBV28 and J is TRBJ1-5, with a possible D match to TRBD1 (6 bases). Trimming left V 6 bases short and J 2 bases short, with 14 bases between. This CDR3 has 15 residues. Germline-derived CDR1 and CDR2 are MDHEN and SYDVKM. The CDR3 is CASRIPQGGNQPQHF. The CDR3 DNA follows: TGTGCCAGCAGGATCCCACAGGGTGGCAATCAGCCCCAGCATTTT.

This chain joins TRBV9 and TRBJ2-1; TRBD2 matches 11 bases. The CDR3 runs 15 residues. The germline V gene has CDR1 SGDLS and CDR2 YYNGEE. Trimming cost V 5 bases and J 7 bases; bases outside gene matches: 8. CDR3 region: CASSETSGRANEQFF. For the CDR3, the DNA is TGTGCCAGCAGTGAAACTAGCGGGAGAGCAAATGAGCAGTTCTTC.

CDR3 coding DNA: TGTGCCAGCCAAGGGGAAGGGCTCTACGAGCAGTACTTC. Its translation is CASQGEGLYEQYF. J is TRBJ2-7 and V is TRBV19, with TRBD1 as a possible D gene (5 bases). The V end lost 9 bases, the J end lost 3 bases, and 15 bases lay between the germline ends. This CDR3 spans 13 amino acids. Germline loops: CDR1 LNHDA, CDR2 SQIVND (reference sequence).

The CDR3 protein is CASSEEGVDEQYF. CDR3 DNA: TGTGCCAGCAGTGAAGAGGGGGTCGACGAGCAGTACTTC. The chain has TRBV2 and TRBJ2-7; a possible D gene is TRBD1 (6 bases). Per germline, CDR1 SNHLY and CDR2 FYNNEI. Trimming stripped 1 base from V and 5 bases from J, with 9 bases between. The CDR3 is made up of 13 amino acids.

V gene TRBV13 combines with J gene TRBJ1-1; 11 bases align to TRBD1. CDR3 length: 15 amino acids. The V and J ends lost 2 bases and 5 bases, in that order; junction bases with no gene match: 4. Germline assignment: CDR1 PRHDT and CDR2 FYEKMQ (reference sequence). Here the CDR3 reads CASSLNRDRGTEAFF. The CDR3 DNA reads TGTGCCAGCAGCTTAAACCGGGACAGGGGGACTGAAGCTTTCTTT.

The chain couples TRBV9 to TRBJ2-3, with D unresolved. The germline gives CDR1 SGDLS, CDR2 YYNGEE. V dropped 3 bases and J dropped 5 bases, with 13 bases sitting between them. This CDR3 has 14 residues. CDR3 loop: CASSAQSSRDTQYF. The DNA of the CDR3 is TGTGCCAGCAGCGCTCAATCTAGTAGAGATACGCAGTATTTT.

The V gene is TRBV21-1, the J gene TRBJ2-1; the table calls TRBD1, which could not be checked here. TRBV21-1 is a listed pseudogene. CDR3 length: 15 residues. The CDR3 sequence: CASSSRQGSYNEQFF. Here the CDR3 DNA reads TGTGCCAGCAGCTCCCGACAGGGAAGCTACAATGAGCAGTTCTTC.

The rearrangement uses TRBV6-4 and TRBJ1-1; D gene unclear. V lost 8 bases, J lost 4 bases, and 14 bases lay in between. Germline values: CDR1 MRHNA, CDR2 SNTAGT. The CDR3 sequence is 13 residues long. CDR3 in DNA: TGTGCCAGCCGCCGGAGTGGCAGCACTGAAGCTTTCTTT. Residues: CASRRSGSTEAFF.

V usage is TRBV19 and J usage is TRBJ1-4; D ambiguous. Trimming took 0 bases from V and 4 from J, leaving 6 bases between them. Germline assignment: CDR1 LNHDA and CDR2 SQIVND (reference sequence). This CDR3 has 14 residues. For the CDR3, the DNA is TGTGCCAGTAGTATAGATCTCGGTAATGAAAAACTGTTTTTT. Amino acid sequence: CASSIDLGNEKLFF. Combining the CDR3 with reference TRBV19 and TRBJ1-4 gives the whole variable domain DGGITQSPKYLFRKEGQNVTLSCEQNLNHDAMYWYRQDPGQGLRLIYYSQIVNDFQKGDIAEGYSVSREKKESFPLTVTSAQKNPTAFYLCASSIDLGNEKLFFGSGTQLSVL.

This chain uses TRBV4-1 with TRBJ2-7, with a tentative D call TRBD2 (6 bases). The CDR3 sequence is 16 residues long. V lost 0 bases to trimming and J lost 2 bases, with 14 bases between them. CDR1 is MGHRA and CDR2 is YSYEKL in the germline V gene. The CDR3 region is CASSQEGGGVTYEQYF. The CDR3 region has the DNA TGCGCCAGCAGCCAAGAAGGTGGCGGGGTAACCTACGAGCAGTACTTC.

The chain joins TRBV18 to TRBJ2-7, with 9 nucleotides matching TRBD2. CDR3 length: 17 residues. Germline V gives CDR1 KGHSH, CDR2 LQKENI. V was pared by 0 bases and J by 0 bases, with 6 bases of the junction left unmatched. The CDR3 loop is CASSPPVAGGISYEQYF. The CDR3 DNA reads TGTGCCAGCTCACCACCCGTGGCGGGGGGGATCTCCTACGAGCAGTACTTC.

This clone was found once. V is TRBV28 and J is TRBJ1-2; D is ambiguous. This CDR3 spans 15 amino acids. V shed 0 bases and J shed 2 bases, with 10 bases lying between them. The germline gives CDR1 MDHEN, CDR2 SYDVKM. CDR3 in DNA: TGTGCCAGCAGTTTATGGTGGGAGGAAAACTATGGCTACACCTTC. It translates to CASSLWWEENYGYTF.

This clone was seen a handful of times. The chain combines TRBV7-9 with TRBJ2-5; no definite D call. The CDR3 spans 16 residues. Trimming left V 1 base short and J 0 bases short, with 12 bases between. Germline V gene data show CDR1 as SEHNR and CDR2 as FQNEAQ (reference sequence). The CDR3 DNA is TGTGCCAGCAGCTTAGGGGCACGCACGTACCAAGAGACCCAGTACTTC. Translation: CASSLGARTYQETQYF.

In this sample, this clone turned up once. The chain recombines TRBV10-3 with TRBJ1-6; no clear D. Per germline, CDR1 ENHRY and CDR2 SYGVKD. V was shortened by 3 bases and J by 7 bases, with 7 bases between the two germline ends. The CDR3 is made up of 13 amino acids. CDR3 in DNA: TGTGCCATCAGTGACGAGGAAAATTCACCCCTCCACTTT. Its translation: CAISDEENSPLHF.

J is TRBJ2-7 and V is TRBV27; 7 nucleotides align to TRBD1. The germline V gene encodes CDR1 MNHEY and CDR2 SMNVEV (reference sequence). Losses at the gene ends were 5 bases for V and 2 bases for J; bases not matched to a gene: 6. This CDR3 is 14 amino acids long. CDR3 sequence: CASSLGQVAYEQYV. The DNA of the CDR3 is TGTGCCAGCAGTCTCGGACAGGTTGCCTACGAGCAGTACGTC.

The chain is built from TRBV24-1 and TRBJ2-5; 8 bases line up with TRBD1. With 0 bases clipped from V and 2 bases from J, the junction kept 4 bases outside the gene matches. The CDR3 has 16 residues. The germline V gene has CDR1 KGHDR and CDR2 SFDVKD. The CDR3 region is CATSDLLGQGQETQYF. CDR3 DNA sequence: TGTGCCACCAGTGATTTGCTTGGACAGGGACAAGAGACCCAGTACTTC.

CDR3 sequence (DNA): TGTGCCAGCACCCTGGGGGGGGTCTATGGCTACACCTTC. Protein: CASTLGGVYGYTF. The chain combines TRBV28 with TRBJ1-2; D is perhaps TRBD1 (5 bases). The CDR3 runs 13 residues. Germline-derived CDR1 and CDR2 are MDHEN and SYDVKM. Trimming cost V 7 bases and J 4 bases, with 13 bases left between them.

This clone appeared a single time. J is TRBJ1-2 and V is TRBV28; 9 bases match TRBD1. The CDR3 extends over 15 amino acids. Germline V CDR1 and CDR2: MDHEN, SYDVKM. The V segment lost 5 bases and the J segment 5 bases; nucleotides outside the gene matches: 9. CDR3 loop: CASSPGQGARYGYTF. The CDR3 DNA sequence: TGTGCCAGCAGTCCGGGACAGGGAGCTAGGTATGGCTACACCTTC.

The chain employs TRBV5-5 and TRBJ1-5; D is ambiguous. The CDR3 length is 17 residues. The germline V and J ends were trimmed by 0 bases and 4 bases, with 17 bases remaining between them. Per germline, CDR1 SGHKS and CDR2 YYEKEE (reference sequence). The chain's CDR3 is CASSLARSEGINQPQHF. The CDR3 DNA sequence: TGTGCCAGCAGCTTGGCCAGGTCGGAAGGTATTAATCAGCCCCAGCATTTT.

This CDR3 reads CASSETSGRTSTDTQYF. Written as DNA, the CDR3 is TGTGCCAGCAGTGAAACTAGCGGGAGGACTAGCACAGATACGCAGTATTTT. The J gene is TRBJ2-3, the V gene TRBV6-1; TRBD2 aligns across 12 bases. The V segment lost 2 bases and the J segment 0 bases; nucleotides outside the gene matches: 3. The CDR3 runs 17 residues. Per germline, CDR1 MNHNS and CDR2 SASEGT.